This TCR beta chain was obtained from a study of T cells in women clearing cervical HPV infection (dated by TCRdb to between 2018 and 2020). In the study overall: The cases were approximately 23 women with histologically confirmed HPV16-related CIN3 or worse, and 2 of those women had invasive cancers. The controls were over 20 women whose single incident HPV16 infection cleared within 12 months with no development of precancer or cancer. Blood from cases was collected at the visit at which the lesion was first identified, whereas blood from controls was collected once infection was no longer detected. Among cases, blood sampling came a median of almost 150 days after lesion detection, with an interquartile range of roughly 85 to 220 days. Since only a few of the women had HLA typing available, the possibility that HLA type was acting as a confounder could not be ruled out. An exploratory proof-of-principle case-control study, nested within the Guanacaste HPV Natural History Study in Costa Rica, was conducted to compare TCR repertoires across cervical HPV16 outcomes. Cases and controls were matched on year of sample collection and on age within five years. Cases had a median age of approximately 35 years compared with 38 for controls, and baseline characteristics showed no significant differences between the groups. In the parent cohort, 10,000 to 11,000 women aged 18 or older were enrolled in Guanacaste, Costa Rica, during about 1993 to 1994 and then followed for less than 8 years. As quality controls, five blinded duplicates were added to each group, bringing the total to 60 or so samples made up of some 50 participants and around 10 replicates.

Every participant had a single incident cervical HPV16 infection, and women with prevalent HPV16 infections were excluded. Cervical HPV DNA was detected with MY09/MY11 PCR, and genotyping was done by dot-blot hybridization. Roughly 15 mL of heparinized blood were centrifuged, and the buffy coat was aliquoted, frozen at -30°C, then stored at -80°C. QIAGEN kits were used to extract genomic DNA from buffy coat specimens. The study at large found these results: TRBV6-7 relative abundance was lower in cases than in controls (around 0.11% versus 0.16%; Bonferroni P = 0.0008). Significantly higher TCR repertoire richness was observed in CIN3+ cases than in controls across sequencing depths, whereas no difference in evenness was found. Random forest classifiers combining richness and V gene abundances distinguished cases from controls with an estimated AUC of less than 0.9. Because of the cross-sectional design, the study could not determine whether the associations came before infection or resulted from infection, and neither effector/memory subsets nor HPV-specific T cells were isolated. T-cell numbers per sample were unknown, so richness differences could reflect varying T-cell content rather than repertoire biology.

Comment on this clone: Its cognate antigen has yet to be identified. The read ends 3 residues early relative to the CDR3; the germline J gene fills the gap.

CDR1 and CDR2 are drawn from the germline V gene: SQVTM, ANQGSEA. V is clipped by 2 bases and J by 5 bases, and the sequence between their germline boundaries is 12 bases long. Spanning cysteine to phenylalanine, the CDR3 consists of 13 amino acids. Shown are 30 bases from within the CDR3, in frame from base 1. The immunoSEQ assay used multiplex PCR to amplify TCR beta CDR3 regions from an average of about 1.1 ug of genomic DNA per sample. To correct primer bias, the assay used a complete synthetic TCR repertoire to set an amplification baseline. Amplicons were sequenced on the Illumina platform. On the authors' methods: Error correction of the sequences involved clustering with frequency ratios plus a modified nearest-neighbor algorithm, after which the sequences were analyzed in the immunoSEQ Analyzer using IMGT gene definitions. TCR richness and evenness were averaged over 20 rarefaction repeats at each rarefaction depth, excluding samples with fewer sequences than the depth. Wilcoxon rank sum tests with FDR correction were used to compare relative abundances of V, D and J genes between the groups. For the blinded duplicates, the intraclass correlation was 90% to 97% for TCR richness and averaged roughly 79% across roughly 72 gene segments. This immuneACCESS table, as held by TCRdb, lists in-frame sequences with V and J called but not all clones. Of the missing ones, under half trace to an unresolved V gene in checked studies; the others have no known cause. The D gene and trimming were derived from the DNA, and the V and J assignments and clone size from that table. This specimen's table enumerates tens of thousands of clones. In total, the top ten clones hold 3.5% to 4.5% of the sample.

The clonotype comes from a woman aged 18 to 75 with a cervical HPV16 infection that either progressed to CIN3+ or cleared (not recorded which). Sequenced material: blood buffy coat. The chain employs TRBV29-1 and TRBJ2-5; the D gene is possibly TRBD1, with 5 bases matching. Here the CDR3 is given as CSVEFQGGETQYF. CDR3 DNA (partial): TGCAGCGTTGAATTCCAGGGTGGGGAGACC.